These 17 T cell receptor beta chains were all obtained from the same sample, sequenced in a study of shared clonotypes between healthy human individuals. Profiled with immunoSEQ multiplex PCR; TCRdb holds only in-frame clones, not every one. The sample records over a million clones, about 98% being singletons. Sequenced material: naive CD4+ T cells sorted from blood. Subset denoted: CD45RA+ positively selected. These receptors all come from a man aged 25 to 45 in good health.

The rearrangement links TRBV5-1 to TRBJ1-4; 9 bases fit TRBD1. Germline CDR1 reads SGHRS; CDR2 reads YFSETQ. Germline trimming cut 1 base from V and 6 bases from J; bases unmatched to any gene: 13. CDR3 size: 18 residues. The DNA of the CDR3 is TGCGCCAGCAGCTTGATAGGGACAGGGCTTCGGGCTGATGAAAAACTGTTTTTT. This translates into CASSLIGTGLRADEKLFF.

This chain uses TRBV19 with TRBJ1-2; no reliable D call. Germline loops: CDR1 LNHDA, CDR2 SQIVND (reference sequence). V was shortened by 4 bases and J by 5 bases, with 17 bases between the two germline ends. This CDR3 is built from 15 residues. CDR3 region: CASSTHGKSWYGYTF. The DNA for the CDR3 is TGTGCCAGTAGTACCCACGGGAAATCCTGGTATGGCTACACCTTC.

CDR3 region: CASSDSGNTIYF. Here the CDR3 DNA reads TGTGCCAGCAGCGACTCTGGAAACACCATATATTTT. The chain has TRBV7-9 and TRBJ1-3; D is undetermined. CDR1 and CDR2 (germline): SEHNR, FQNEAQ (reference sequence). V was cut by 5 bases and J by 0 bases, with 2 bases left in between. The CDR3 spans 12 residues.

This sequence joins TRBV19 and TRBJ2-5, with TRBD1 identical over 8 bases. Losses at the gene ends were 4 bases for V and 5 bases for J; bases not matched to a gene: 6. Germline V lookup: CDR1 LNHDA, CDR2 SQIVND (reference sequence). This CDR3 spans 14 amino acids. CDR3: CASSSRGRAETQYF. CDR3 sequence (DNA): TGTGCCAGTAGTAGCAGGGGGCGGGCGGAGACCCAGTACTTC.

The rearrangement uses TRBV7-8 and TRBJ2-7; 9 bases match TRBD2. The CDR3 loop spans 18 amino acids. The junction had 21 bases not matched to a gene; V was cut back by 8 bases and J by 4 bases. Germline CDR1 and CDR2: SGHVS and FQNEAQ. CDR3 nucleotide sequence: TGTGCCAGCGATGCTGGTAGGGGACTAGCATTCTCTCCATACGAGCAGTACTTC. This encodes CASDAGRGLAFSPYEQYF.

The gene calls are TRBV18 and TRBJ1-1, with 8 nucleotides matching TRBD1. This CDR3 has 13 residues. Germline-derived CDR1 and CDR2 are KGHSH and LQKENI. J lost 6 bases, V lost 5 bases, and 5 bases had no gene match. The CDR3 nucleotides read TGTGCCAGCTCAACCGACAGGGGCCCTGAAGCTTTCTTT. Translating it yields CASSTDRGPEAFF.

The rearrangement uses TRBV7-6 and TRBJ2-7; the match to TRBD2 covers 9 bases. CDR1 and CDR2 from the germline V gene are SGHVS and FNYEAQ. The CDR3 covers 14 residues. V lost 2 bases, J lost 5 bases, and 4 bases stayed unmatched. This CDR3 reads CASSLSSGINEQYF. As DNA, the CDR3 is TGTGCCAGCAGCTTATCTAGCGGGATCAACGAGCAGTACTTC.

This chain joins TRBV2 and TRBJ2-5, with D perhaps matching TRBD2 (5 bases). The CDR3 extends over 12 amino acids. The V end lost 6 bases, the J end lost 4 bases, and 9 bases lay between the germline ends. In germline, CDR1 is SNHLY, CDR2 FYNNEI. The CDR3 sequence: CASRVEAETQYF. The CDR3 nucleotides are TGTGCCAGCAGGGTGGAGGCAGAGACCCAGTACTTC.

The rearrangement joins TRBV7-9 to TRBJ2-3; maybe TRBD1 (6 bases). There are 16 residues in the CDR3. V lost 4 bases and J 2 bases, leaving 16 bases between the germline ends. Germline CDR1 and CDR2: SEHNR and FQNEAQ (reference sequence). The CDR3 DNA follows: TGTGCCAGCAGCTCCCTCGCCCGGGACAACACAGATACGCAGTATTTT. Its translation: CASSSLARDNTDTQYF.

The chain has TRBV29-1 and TRBJ2-3; D is possibly TRBD2 (6 bases). Per germline, CDR1 SQVTM and CDR2 ANQGSEA. V lost 4 bases, J lost 2 bases, and 16 bases lay in between. CDR3 length equals 15 residues. As DNA, the CDR3 is TGCAGCGTTGTTCCCCGTGCGGGGCTCACAGATACGCAGTATTTT. Protein sequence: CSVVPRAGLTDTQYF.

The V and J genes are TRBV10-3 and TRBJ2-7; D unresolved. The length of the CDR3 is 11 residues. V lost 1 base to trimming and J lost 5 bases, with 3 bases between them. The germline V gene encodes CDR1 ENHRY and CDR2 SYGVKD. CDR3 loop: CAISEYNEQYF. The CDR3 bases are TGTGCCATCAGTGAGTACAACGAGCAGTACTTC.

CDR3 protein: CASSVPGQGSYEQYF. DNA of the CDR3: TGTGCCAGTAGTGTTCCGGGACAGGGCTCCTACGAGCAGTACTTC. This chain joins TRBV19 and TRBJ2-7; 9 bases agree with TRBD1. This CDR3 has 15 residues. The germline V gene has CDR1 LNHDA and CDR2 SQIVND (reference sequence). The V gene end was trimmed by 5 bases and the J gene end by 0 bases; junction bases not matched to a gene: 5.

This sequence joins TRBV10-2 and TRBJ2-1, with D uncertain. Germline-derived CDR1 and CDR2 are WSHSY and SAAADI. CDR3 length: 14 residues. V lost 11 bases and J lost 0, with 14 bases in between. The CDR3 region is CAVGFRSSYNEQFF. The CDR3 coding sequence is TGCGCCGTAGGCTTCAGGAGCTCCTACAATGAGCAGTTCTTC.

The rearrangement uses TRBV25-1 and TRBJ1-1; D is perhaps TRBD1 (6 bases). Trimming took 6 bases from V and 4 from J, leaving 12 bases between them. The CDR3 extends over 13 amino acids. Germline V lookup: CDR1 MGHDK, CDR2 SYGVNS. CDR3 sequence (DNA): TGTGCCAGCAGCCCGACAGGTACCACTGAAGCTTTCTTT. Translated: CASSPTGTTEAFF. The complete variable domain, with remaining parts taken from reference TRBV25-1 and TRBJ1-1, reads EADIYQTPRYLVIGTGKKITLECSQTMGHDKMYWYQQDPGMELHLIHYSYGVNSTEKGDLSSESTVSRIRTEHFPLTLESARPSHTSQYLCASSPTGTTEAFFGQGTRLTVV.

The rearrangement joins TRBV7-3 to TRBJ1-1; TRBD1 might be the D (6 bases). V was clipped by 3 bases and J by 6 bases, with 11 bases between them. The CDR3 totals 13 residues. CDR1 is SGHTA, CDR2 FQGTGA, per germline. The CDR3 region is CASSLAGAPEAFF. The CDR3 nucleotides read TGTGCCAGCAGCTTGGCGGGGGCCCCTGAAGCTTTCTTT.

Comments on this clone: This specimen includes other DNA sequences encoding the same CDR3. CDR3 sequence (DNA): TGTGCCAGCAGTTACCGGCAGGGGAACACTGAAGCTTTCTTT. Its translation: CASSYRQGNTEAFF. V and J are TRBV6-5 and TRBJ1-1, with D possibly TRBD1 on 5 matching bases. The V gene lost 2 bases and the J gene lost 1 base, with 8 bases spanning the gap. This CDR3 region has 14 residues. Germline V lookup: CDR1 MNHEY, CDR2 SVGAGI.

The chain links TRBV6-1 to TRBJ2-5; D is ambiguous. The germline V and J ends were trimmed by 2 bases and 5 bases, with 3 bases remaining between them. This CDR3 is built from 11 residues. The germline CDR1 and CDR2 sequences are MNHNS and SASEGT. The CDR3 loop is CASSEYETQYF. Written as DNA, the CDR3 is TGTGCCAGCAGTGAATACGAGACCCAGTACTTC.